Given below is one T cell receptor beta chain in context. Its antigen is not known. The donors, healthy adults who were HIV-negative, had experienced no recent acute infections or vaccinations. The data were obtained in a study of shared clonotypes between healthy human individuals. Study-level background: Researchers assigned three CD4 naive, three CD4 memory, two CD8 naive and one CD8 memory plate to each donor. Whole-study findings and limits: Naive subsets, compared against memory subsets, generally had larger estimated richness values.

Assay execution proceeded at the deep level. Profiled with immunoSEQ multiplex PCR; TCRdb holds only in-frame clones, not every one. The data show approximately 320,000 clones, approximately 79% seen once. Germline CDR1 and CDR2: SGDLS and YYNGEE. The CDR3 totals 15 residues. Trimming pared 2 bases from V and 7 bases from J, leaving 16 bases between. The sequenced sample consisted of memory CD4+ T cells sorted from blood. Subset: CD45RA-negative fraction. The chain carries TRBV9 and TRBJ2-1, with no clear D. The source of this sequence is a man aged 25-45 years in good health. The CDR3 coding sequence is TGTGCCAGCAGCGTGGATCACACGTCAAGAAATGAGCAGTTCTTC. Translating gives CASSVDHTSRNEQFF.